This T cell receptor beta chain is drawn from a study of PD-1 blockade in classical Hodgkin lymphoma. Findings of the study overall: Before treatment, complete responders showed about the same diversity as newly diagnosed patients. There was a significant rise in CD4+ TCR diversity by C4D1, with no such rise for CD8+. Factors driving the repertoire differences, possibly disease activity or prior therapy, remain undefined.

This clone was seen once. The antigen is unknown. The protocol was immunoSEQ multiplex PCR, while the TCRdb copy is restricted to in-frame clones and leaves out a portion. Of about 72,000 clones in the sample, under 95% are singletons; the top ten hold roughly 8%. Brentuximab vedotin exposure varied among the patients, all of whom had relapsed after autologous stem cell transplantation. Material: peripheral blood mononuclear cells (PBMCs), obtained at baseline. The origin of this receptor is a human donor with classical Hodgkin lymphoma.

The CDR3 DNA reads as TGCGCCAGCAGCCAAGATGTCGCCGGGACAGGGGTTGGAGCCAAAAACATTCAGTACTTC. It yields the protein CASSQDVAGTGVGAKNIQYF. This rearrangement joins TRBV4-3 to TRBJ2-4; 10 bases are a match to TRBD1. With V trimmed by 0 bases and J by 0 bases, 11 bases remained unmatched. The CDR3 extends over 20 amino acids. Germline CDR1 is LGHNA and CDR2 is YSLEER.